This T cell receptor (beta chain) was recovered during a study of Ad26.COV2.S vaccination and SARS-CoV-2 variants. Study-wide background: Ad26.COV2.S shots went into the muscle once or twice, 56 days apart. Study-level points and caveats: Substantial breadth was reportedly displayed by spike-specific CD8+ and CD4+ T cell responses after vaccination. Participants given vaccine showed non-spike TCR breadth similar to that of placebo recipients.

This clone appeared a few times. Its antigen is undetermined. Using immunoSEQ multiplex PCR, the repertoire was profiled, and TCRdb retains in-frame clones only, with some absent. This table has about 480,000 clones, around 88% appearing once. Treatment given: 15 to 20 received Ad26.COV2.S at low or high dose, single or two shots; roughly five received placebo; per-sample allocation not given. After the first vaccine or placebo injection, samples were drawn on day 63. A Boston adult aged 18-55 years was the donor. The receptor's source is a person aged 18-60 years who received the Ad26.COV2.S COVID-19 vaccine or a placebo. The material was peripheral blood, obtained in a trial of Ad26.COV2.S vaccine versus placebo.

The DNA of the CDR3 is TGTGCCAGCAGCGAGGGGTGGCCCGAAGCTTTCTTT. Its protein product is CASSEGWPEAFF. This chain joins TRBV2 and TRBJ1-1, with D tentatively TRBD1 (5 bases). This CDR3 has 12 residues. Trimming cost V 6 bases and J 8 bases, with 13 bases left between them. Germline values: CDR1 SNHLY, CDR2 FYNNEI.